The source of this T cell receptor beta chain is a study of regulatory T cells in long-lasting Graves disease. Notes on the study in general: Preferential use of TRBV28, TRBJ1-2 and TRBJ2-5 was seen in persistent disease. Newly diagnosed patients shared approximately 1,000 public clonotypes; persistent patients shared approximately 2,700. TCR diversity was lower in persistent than newly diagnosed Graves' disease.

This clonotype came up many times. Its antigen remains unknown. Regarding time point: persistent/refractory GD, antithyroid drugs over 5 years with positive TRAb. The authors made the TCR library using RNA they extracted from PBMCs. Trimming shortened V by 6 bases and J by 0 bases, and 18 bases separated the two germline ends. There are 16 residues in the CDR3. In germline, CDR1 is MNHNS, CDR2 SASEGT. Through Arm-PCR of CDR3 regions and iRepertoire HTBI primers, TCR beta libraries were built. MiXCR, applied by TCRdb to the multiplex PCR reads, yields one record per CDR3 protein. Of 700,000 or so distinct CDR3 sequences in the sample, 30% were seen once.

This clonotype was sampled from a female donor with Graves disease. The sample consisted of peripheral blood mononuclear cells (PBMCs), taken when the disease was refractory, from a patient treated with antithyroid drugs. V and J are TRBV6-1 and TRBJ2-7, with a possible D match to TRBD1 (5 bases). For the CDR3, the DNA is TGTGCCAGCAGGGCCAAGACAGCCAGGCCCTCCTACGAGCAGTACTTC. Translation: CASRAKTARPSYEQYF.